The 25 T cell receptor beta chains presented below share a single source sample, sequenced in a study of blood T cell repertoires in COVID-19. Here immunoSEQ multiplex PCR was the method, and the copy in TCRdb shows in-frame clones only, minus some. In the table there are 150,000 to 200,000 clones, 84% of which are singletons. Sequencing input: peripheral blood. The receptors shown here come from a woman of 80 years or more with COVID-19, enrolled during active disease.

DNA of the CDR3: TGTGCCAGCGAGACAGGGTTCTCTGGAAACACCATATATTTT. It encodes CASETGFSGNTIYF. This sequence joins TRBV19 and TRBJ1-3, with 7 nucleotides matching TRBD1. Losses at the gene ends were 9 bases for V and 0 bases for J; bases not matched to a gene: 5. CDR1 is LNHDA and CDR2 is SQIVND in the germline V gene (reference sequence). The CDR3 runs 14 residues. Together with reference TRBV19 and TRBJ1-3, the CDR3 gives the full variable domain: DGGITQSPKYLFRKEGQNVTLSCEQNLNHDAMYWYRQDPGQGLRLIYYSQIVNDFQKGDIAEGYSVSREKKESFPLTVTSAQKNPTAFYLCASETGFSGNTIYFGEGSWLTVV.

The CDR3 protein is CASSPRLGPGALDGYTF. The CDR3 bases are TGTGCCAGCAGCCCTAGATTGGGGCCAGGGGCTCTTGATGGCTACACCTTC. The V and J genes are TRBV7-2 and TRBJ1-2; a weak D match, TRBD1 (6 bases). The germline V and J ends were trimmed by 5 bases and 6 bases, with 25 bases remaining between them. The CDR3 is 17 amino acids. Germline lookup yields CDR1 SGHTA and CDR2 FQGNSA.

This clone was detected only a few times. This sequence joins TRBV3-1 (or the pseudogene TRBV3-2) and TRBJ1-6; D gene ambiguous. CDR3 size: 13 residues. V was shortened by 3 bases and J by 7 bases, with 7 bases between the two germline ends. Germline CDR1 LGHDT, CDR2 YNNKEL (reference sequence). The DNA of the CDR3 is TGTGCCAGCAGCCAGCCGGGGAATTCACCCCTCCACTTT. This gives the protein CASSQPGNSPLHF.

This clone was observed once. The J gene is TRBJ1-1, the V gene TRBV28; 10 bases agree with TRBD1. CDR1 is MDHEN and CDR2 is SYDVKM in the germline V gene. The CDR3 covers 17 residues. Trimming removed 1 base from V and 4 bases from J; junction bases left unmatched: 9. Here the CDR3 DNA reads TGTGCCAGCAGTTTATCGTACCCGGGACAGGGGCCCACTGAAGCTTTCTTT. It encodes CASSLSYPGQGPTEAFF.

This sequence joins TRBV30 and TRBJ2-2; D possibly corresponds to TRBD2 (6 bases). Germline V lookup: CDR1 GTSNPN, CDR2 SVGIG (reference sequence). CDR3 length: 15 residues. Trimming cost V 1 base and J 4 bases, with 13 bases left between them. DNA for the CDR3: TGTGCCTGGAGTGCGGCGGGACCCTTCACCGGGGAGCTGTTTTTT. Residues: CAWSAAGPFTGELFF. Full variable domain (outside the CDR3, taken from reference TRBV30 and TRBJ2-2): SQTIHQWPATLVQPVGSPLSLECTVEGTSNPNLYWYRQAAGRGLQLLFYSVGIGQISSEVPQNLSASRPQDRQFILSSKKLLLSDSGFYLCAWSAAGPFTGELFFGEGSRLTVL.

The CDR3 bases are TGCGCCAGCAGCCAGACCGGGACAGGGTCTTATAATTCACCCCTCCACTTT. This codes for CASSQTGTGSYNSPLHF. J is TRBJ1-6 and V is TRBV4-1; 9 nucleotides agree with TRBD1. There are 17 residues in the CDR3. The germline V gene encodes CDR1 MGHRA and CDR2 YSYEKL. Losses at the gene ends were 3 bases for V and 4 bases for J; bases not matched to a gene: 7.

The gene calls are TRBV5-5 and TRBJ1-5; 10 nucleotides align to TRBD1. Germline CDR1 and CDR2: SGHKS and YYEKEE (reference sequence). The V and J ends lost 3 bases and 3 bases, in that order; junction bases with no gene match: 9. The CDR3 is 17 amino acids. The CDR3 reads CASSSGQGPPNNQPQHF. In DNA, the CDR3 is TGTGCCAGCAGCTCGGGACAGGGGCCTCCAAACAATCAGCCCCAGCATTTT.

The chain employs TRBV19 and TRBJ2-3; 8 bases align to TRBD2. Per germline, CDR1 LNHDA and CDR2 SQIVND (reference sequence). CDR3 length: 17 residues. Trimming cost V 4 bases and J 1 base; bases outside gene matches: 10. The chain's CDR3 is CASSSLRRGARTDTQYF. In DNA form, the CDR3 reads TGTGCCAGTAGTAGCTTACGGCGGGGGGCCCGCACAGATACGCAGTATTTT.

The table lists this clone with a count of one. In DNA, the CDR3 is TGTGCCAGCTCACCACGGGTAGGAGCGGGGGTATACGAGCAGTACTTC. Translated: CASSPRVGAGVYEQYF. The chain couples TRBV18 to TRBJ2-7; the match to TRBD2 covers 8 bases. After removal of 1 base from V and 4 bases from J, the junction contained 9 bases not matched to a gene. The germline gives CDR1 KGHSH, CDR2 LQKENI. The CDR3 spans 16 residues. The full variable domain, completed using reference TRBV18 and TRBJ2-7, is NAGVMQNPRHLVRRRGQEARLRCSPMKGHSHVYWYRQLPEEGLKFMVYLQKENIIDESGMPKERFSAEFPKEGPSILRIQQVVRGDSAAYFCASSPRVGAGVYEQYFGPGTRLTVT.

This chain connects TRBV7-3 to TRBJ2-3; D is possibly TRBD2 (5 bases). Trimming took 0 bases from V and 8 from J, leaving 15 bases between them. The length of the CDR3 is 15 residues. From germline, CDR1 is SGHTA and CDR2 FQGTGA. This CDR3 is CASSLTLSARSTQYF. The CDR3 DNA reads as TGTGCCAGCAGCTTAACCCTTAGCGCTCGAAGTACGCAGTATTTT.

J is TRBJ1-5 and V is TRBV4-2; TRBD1 matches 7 bases. V lost 3 bases to trimming and J lost 2 bases; unmatched junction nucleotides: 4. CDR3 length equals 15 residues. Germline CDR1 and CDR2: LGHNA and YNFKEQ. The CDR3 bases are TGTGCCAGCAGCCAGGATACAGGGGGCAATCAGCCCCAGCATTTT. Its protein product is CASSQDTGGNQPQHF.

The CDR3 sequence is CASSLAERGGETQYF. The CDR3 nucleotides are TGTGCCAGCAGCTTGGCCGAGCGGGGGGGAGAGACCCAGTACTTC. V is TRBV5-4 and J is TRBJ2-5, with TRBD2 matching 10 bases. This CDR3 has 15 amino acids. Germline assignment: CDR1 SGHNT and CDR2 YYREEE (reference sequence). With V trimmed by 0 bases and J by 4 bases, 3 bases remained unmatched.

This rearrangement joins TRBV27 to TRBJ2-7; 9 bases agree with TRBD2. The CDR3 is 13 amino acids. The germline V gene has CDR1 MNHEY and CDR2 SMNVEV (reference sequence). V trimming: 6 bases; J trimming: 0 bases; junction bases outside the gene matches: 0. CDR3 in amino acids: CASRTSGSYEQYF. The CDR3 nucleotides are TGTGCCAGCAGGACTAGCGGCTCCTACGAGCAGTACTTC.

The gene calls are TRBV10-1 and TRBJ2-1, with a weak D call TRBD2 (5 bases). The CDR3 loop spans 15 amino acids. Germline values: CDR1 WNHNN, CDR2 SYGVQD (reference sequence). Between the trimmed V and J ends, which lost 0 bases and 5 bases, there was a span of 11 bases. CDR3: CASSESTNPNNEQFF. CDR3 DNA sequence: TGCGCCAGCAGTGAGTCGACTAATCCCAACAATGAGCAGTTCTTC.

The chain couples TRBV24-1 to TRBJ2-2, with TRBD1 as a possible D gene (6 bases). CDR1 is KGHDR and CDR2 is SFDVKD in the germline V gene. Trimming took 2 bases from V and 4 from J, leaving 22 bases between them. CDR3 size: 19 residues. DNA of the CDR3: TGTGCCACCAGTGATTCCCCTGGGGGCATATCAGGGGTCACCGGGGAGCTGTTTTTT. It yields the protein CATSDSPGGISGVTGELFF.

This rearrangement joins TRBV18 to TRBJ2-7; 7 nucleotides agree with TRBD2. Germline CDR1 KGHSH, CDR2 LQKENI. This CDR3 contains 15 residues. Germline trimming cut 2 bases from V and 6 bases from J; bases unmatched to any gene: 10. The CDR3 loop reads CASSPLGGGEIEQYF. CDR3 DNA: TGTGCCAGCTCACCATTGGGGGGGGGAGAAATCGAGCAGTACTTC.

The chain uses TRBV9 and TRBJ2-3; TRBD1 is a possible D gene (6 bases). CDR3 size: 14 residues. Trimming shortened V by 4 bases and J by 6 bases, and 15 bases separated the two germline ends. Per the germline V gene, CDR1 is SGDLS and CDR2 is YYNGEE. The CDR3: CASSTGQSFDTQYF. Here the CDR3 DNA reads TGTGCCAGCAGCACCGGACAGAGTTTTGATACGCAGTATTTT.

V usage is TRBV2 and J usage is TRBJ2-7; D call uncertain. The length of the CDR3 is 12 residues. Germline lookup yields CDR1 SNHLY and CDR2 FYNNEI. V shed 3 bases and J shed 3 bases, with 6 bases lying between them. The CDR3 coding sequence is TGTGCCAGCAGTGAGCGTGGCTACGAGCAGTACTTC. Protein sequence: CASSERGYEQYF.

The V and J genes are TRBV15 and TRBJ2-1; 10 nucleotides match TRBD2. The length of the CDR3 is 15 residues. The germline V gene encodes CDR1 LNHNV and CDR2 YYDKDF (reference sequence). V was pared by 1 base and J by 6 bases, with 3 bases of the junction left unmatched. CDR3 nucleotides: TGTGCCACCAGCAGAGTTACTAGCGGGGCCAATGAGCAGTTCTTC. Its protein product is CATSRVTSGANEQFF.

The V gene is TRBV10-3, the J gene TRBJ1-2; possible D gene TRBD1, 6 bases. Germline V lookup: CDR1 ENHRY, CDR2 SYGVKD. V dropped 6 bases and J dropped 3 bases, with 17 bases sitting between them. The CDR3 is 15 residues long. The CDR3 is CAIRSLGGRHYGYTF. CDR3 sequence (DNA): TGTGCCATCAGGTCCCTGGGGGGGCGGCACTATGGCTACACCTTC.

This chain uses TRBV18 with TRBJ1-4; 10 bases align to TRBD1. J lost 0 bases, V lost 4 bases, and 8 bases had no gene match. The CDR3 is 18 residues long. The V gene's germline CDR1 is KGHSH and CDR2 LQKENI. CDR3 sequence (DNA): TGTGCCAGCTCACGTTGGACAGGGGGGACTGCAACTAATGAAAAACTGTTTTTT. Translation: CASSRWTGGTATNEKLFF.

The CDR3 bases are TGTGCCAGCAGTTACGCAGGGAAGGGCTACACCTTC. Protein: CASSYAGKGYTF. V usage is TRBV28 and J usage is TRBJ1-2, with a tentative D call TRBD1 (5 bases). The CDR3 is 12 residues long. CDR1 and CDR2 from the germline V gene are MDHEN and SYDVKM. V lost 4 bases and J lost 8, with 11 bases in between.

By proportion, this clone is medium-sized (0.01 to 0.1%). The chain is built from TRBV25-1 and TRBJ2-2, with 9 bases identical to TRBD1. The CDR3 is 16 amino acids. The trim removed 4 bases at V and 5 bases at J, leaving 8 bases unmatched. CDR1 and CDR2 from the germline V gene are MGHDK and SYGVNS. The CDR3 reads CASSGPRTGVTGELFF. For the CDR3, the DNA is TGTGCCAGCAGTGGACCACGGACAGGGGTAACCGGGGAGCTGTTTTTT.

In nucleotides, the CDR3 is TGCGCCCGAGGGGACAGGACATCCACAGATACGCAGTATTTT. Residues: CARGDRTSTDTQYF. The J gene is TRBJ2-3, the V gene TRBV23-1; 8 nucleotides match TRBD1. TRBV23-1 is annotated as an ORF whose role is uncertain. Trimming took 11 bases from V and 2 from J; bases not matched to a gene: 9. The CDR3 sequence is 14 residues long.

This clone was seen many times. The chain is built from TRBV6-2 or TRBV6-3 and TRBJ2-7; 11 bases map to TRBD1. The germline V gene has CDR1 MNHEY and CDR2 SVGEGT. CDR3 length: 16 amino acids. The junction had 7 bases not matched to a gene; V was cut back by 2 bases and J by 4 bases. CDR3 region: CASSYHRDRGTYEQYF. In nucleotides, the CDR3 is TGTGCCAGCAGTTACCACCGGGACAGGGGGACTTACGAGCAGTACTTC.